The rows below give T cell receptor beta chains drawn from one sample of a study of CD8+ T cells in alopecia areata. TCRdb keeps only in-frame clones here, not all; method: immunoSEQ multiplex PCR. This table has some 110,000 clones, about 59% appearing once. The sequenced sample was CD8+ T cells sorted from blood, obtained at week 24, from a patient treated with tofacitinib. The receptors were gathered from a human donor with alopecia areata. CDR3s include the opening cysteine and the closing phenylalanine or tryptophan. D genes are given only for firm matches. Not all rows give a size; the values are once, few, many and, for expanded clones, a class.

v_call	j_call	d_call	clone_size	cdr3_nt	cdr3_aa
TRBV5-1	TRBJ2-2	TRBD2	-	TGCGCCAGCAGACCTCGACTAGCGGGAAACACCGGGGAGCTGTTTTTT	CASRPRLAGNTGELFF
TRBV29-1	TRBJ2-7	-	-	TGCAGCGTTGTCTCTGTTACCGGCTACGAGCAGTACTTC	CSVVSVTGYEQYF
TRBV7-9	TRBJ1-6	-	-	TGTGCCAGCAGCTTAGGGGAATCACCCCTCCACTTT	CASSLGESPLHF
TRBV2	TRBJ2-2	-	-	TGTGCCACCCAAGGAGTCCCCTCGACCGGGGAGCTGTTTTTT	CATQGVPSTGELFF
TRBV11-2	TRBJ2-7	TRBD1	once	TGTGCCAGCAGCCTCCGGACAGGGTACGAGCAGTACTTC	CASSLRTGYEQYF
TRBV23-1	TRBJ2-7	-	few	TGCGCCAGCAGTCACTACCGAGCACCGTACGAGCAGTACTTC	CASSHYRAPYEQYF
TRBV11-2	TRBJ1-6	-	-	TGTGCCAGCAGCGATGGACGGACCTATAATTCACCCCTCCACTTT	CASSDGRTYNSPLHF
TRBV7-9	TRBJ1-1	-	-	TGTGCCAGCAGCCGTGGACAGACCCATGAAGCTTTCTTT	CASSRGQTHEAFF
TRBV9	TRBJ2-3	TRBD1	-	TGTGCCAGCAACCCTAATGAGGGGGCGGATACGCAGTATTTT	CASNPNEGADTQYF
TRBV27	TRBJ1-1	TRBD1	-	TGTGCCAGCCGAACCTCTCAGGGGGCCGTATCTGAAGCTTTCTTT	CASRTSQGAVSEAFF
TRBV27	TRBJ2-3	TRBD2	-	TGTGCCAGCAGTTTATCGCGGGGGACGCAGTATTTT	CASSLSRGTQYF
TRBV11-2	TRBJ1-4	-	-	TGTGCCAGCAGCTTATCTGGGCCGGCGAACGAAAAACTGTTTTTT	CASSLSGPANEKLFF
TRBV5-6	TRBJ2-7	-	few	TGTGCCAGCAGCTTAGGCTACGAGCAGTACTTC	CASSLGYEQYF
TRBV4-2	TRBJ2-7	-	few	TGTGCCAGCAGCCAGGAGCCCGACGGCTCCTACGAGCAGTACTTC	CASSQEPDGSYEQYF
TRBV14	TRBJ2-5	TRBD2	-	TGTGCCAGCAGCCAACAGGGAGGGCAAGAGACCCAGTACTTC	CASSQQGGQETQYF
TRBV5-1	TRBJ1-1	-	-	TGCGCCAGCAGCCATGGCCAGGGGACTGAAGCTTTCTTT	CASSHGQGTEAFF
TRBV5-6	TRBJ2-7	-	-	TGTGCCAGCAGCCAGGACAGCTACGAGCAGTACTTC	CASSQDSYEQYF
TRBV13	TRBJ2-1	TRBD1	-	TGTGCCAGCAGCTTAGAACAGGGGCCCTACAATGAGCAGTTCTTC	CASSLEQGPYNEQFF
TRBV27	TRBJ2-5	TRBD1	once	TGTGCCAGCAGCTTTACAGGGGGGCAAGAGACCCAGTACTTC	CASSFTGGQETQYF
TRBV10-3	TRBJ2-5	-	few	TGTGCCATCAGTGATGAGGGTCTGGAGACCCAGTACTTC	CAISDEGLETQYF
TRBV9	TRBJ1-2	TRBD1	-	TGTGCCAGCAGCGTAGACAGACAGGGCCTTAACTATGGCTACACCTTC	CASSVDRQGLNYGYTF
TRBV27	TRBJ2-3	-	-	TGTGCCAGCAGTTTATTCGGTTTTTCCTCTAGCACAGATACGCAGTATTTT	CASSLFGFSSSTDTQYF
TRBV19	TRBJ2-1	-	few	TGTGCCAGTAGTATAGATCTGGAGACAACCAAAGCACGGGTCTTC	CASSIDLETTKARVF
TRBV5-6	TRBJ2-3	TRBD2	-	TGTGCCAGCACTGGGGGGACTAGCGAGGTGTCGGATACGCAGTATTTT	CASTGGTSEVSDTQYF
TRBV25-1	TRBJ1-2	-	medium-sized	TGTGCCAGCAGCGAAACGGAGATCTATGGCTACACCTTC	CASSETEIYGYTF
TRBV29-1	TRBJ1-2	-	-	TGCAGCGTTGACTTAACAGGGATCCCCTATGGCTACACCTTC	CSVDLTGIPYGYTF
TRBV6-5	TRBJ2-1	TRBD2	few	TGTGCCAGCAGTTACCTGGGCGGGGGGGCCCCCAATGAGCAGTTCTTC	CASSYLGGGAPNEQFF
TRBV29-1	TRBJ1-1	TRBD1	few	TGCAGCGTTGAAGACAAGGGACAGATGAACACTGAAGCTTTCTTT	CSVEDKGQMNTEAFF
TRBV5-1	TRBJ2-2	-	many	TGCGCCAGCAGCTTGTACCCGCAGAACGGGAGAAACACCGGGGAGCTGTTTTTT	CASSLYPQNGRNTGELFF
TRBV6-5	TRBJ2-7	TRBD1	once	TGTGCCAGCAGCCCGGGACAGGGCGACTACTACGAGCAGTACTTC	CASSPGQGDYYEQYF
TRBV6-6	TRBJ2-1	TRBD2	few	TGTGCCAGCAGTTACTCGACTAGCGGGGGGGCAAATGAGCAGTTCTTC	CASSYSTSGGANEQFF
TRBV11-3	TRBJ2-1	-	-	TGTGCCAGCAGCCTAGGGGAACCCAACAATGAGCAGTTCTTC	CASSLGEPNNEQFF
TRBV6-6	TRBJ2-7	TRBD1	-	TGTGCCAGCAGTTTAACTGGGACAGGGGGCTACGAGCAGTACTTC	CASSLTGTGGYEQYF
TRBV29-1	TRBJ2-3	TRBD2	-	TGCAGCGCCCCCGGGGCGGGGGAGGAAGCTAGCACAGATACGCAGTATTTT	CSAPGAGEEASTDTQYF
TRBV7-2	TRBJ1-1	-	-	TGTGCCAGCAGCTTAGAGGGGGTCAGGTTGGACACTGAAGCTTTCTTT	CASSLEGVRLDTEAFF
TRBV4-1	TRBJ1-1	-	-	TGCGCCAGCAGCCAAGGTGACAGAGAAGCTTTCTTT	CASSQGDREAFF
TRBV12-5	TRBJ2-2	TRBD1	-	TGTGCTAGTGGTTCGACGGGACAGGGACTGGCCGGGGAGCTGTTTTTT	CASGSTGQGLAGELFF
TRBV30	TRBJ1-1	-	-	TGTGCCTGGAACATGAACACTGAAGCTTTCTTT	CAWNMNTEAFF
TRBV6-5	TRBJ2-1	-	few	TGTGCCAGCAGTTACACCAGTTACAATGAGCAGTTCTTC	CASSYTSYNEQFF
TRBV27	TRBJ2-1	-	many	TGTGCCAGCAGTTTATACGGAATCAATGAGCAGTTCTTC	CASSLYGINEQFF
TRBV10-3	TRBJ1-4	-	-	TGTGCCATCAGTGAGGACCCAGGCGAAGGGGAAAAACTGTTTTTT	CAISEDPGEGEKLFF
TRBV29-1	TRBJ1-1	-	-	TGCAGCGCCAGGACGGACGACGCTGAAGCTTTCTTT	CSARTDDAEAFF
TRBV4-2	TRBJ1-6	TRBD1	few	TGTGCCAGCAGCCAATCCCAGGGGGCGGGTAATTCACCCCTCCACTTT	CASSQSQGAGNSPLHF
TRBV7-9	TRBJ2-7	-	-	TGTGCCAGCAGCTTATTAGGACAGCCTATACAGTACTTC	CASSLLGQPIQYF
TRBV27	TRBJ2-7	-	-	TGTGCCACCTTGGGCCCCACGTACGAGCAGTACTTC	CATLGPTYEQYF
TRBV4-2	TRBJ2-7	-	once	TGTGCCAGCAGCTTGATCGGATACGAGCAGTACTTC	CASSLIGYEQYF
TRBV14	TRBJ2-3	-	-	TGTGCCAGCAGCCAACCGGACGCGGGGGCCCCCACAGATACGCAGTATTTT	CASSQPDAGAPTDTQYF
TRBV15	TRBJ2-7	TRBD1	-	TGTGCCACCAGCAGGGCCCGAGGGACAGGGTACTACGAGCAGTACTTC	CATSRARGTGYYEQYF
TRBV18	TRBJ2-1	-	-	TGTGCCAGCTCACCACCGAGAGGGACACTCAATGAGCAGTTCTTC	CASSPPRGTLNEQFF
TRBV5-6	TRBJ1-1	TRBD1	once	TGTGCCAGCAGCTTGTTCGGGACAGGGGAGAACACTGAAGCTTTCTTT	CASSLFGTGENTEAFF
TRBV6-5	TRBJ2-5	TRBD2	few	TGTGCCAGCAGTTCACTAGCGGGGAGCCCCCAAGAGACCCAGTACTTC	CASSSLAGSPQETQYF
TRBV27	TRBJ2-1	-	-	TGTGCCAGCAGTTTAGCAGCCTCCTACAATGAGCAGTTCTTC	CASSLAASYNEQFF
TRBV7-9	TRBJ1-1	-	-	TGTGCCAGCAGCTTTCCCGCCTTTGAAGCTTTCTTT	CASSFPAFEAFF
TRBV7-9	TRBJ2-7	-	-	TGTGCCAGCAGCGCGGAGGTACACTACTACGAGCAGTACTTC	CASSAEVHYYEQYF
TRBV27	TRBJ1-2	-	few	TGTGCCAGCAGTTCACACCCCCAGGACTTCGGCTACACCTTC	CASSSHPQDFGYTF